The sequence of this TCR beta chain was determined in a study of Tregs in tolerant kidney transplant recipients. J lost 1 base, V lost 6 bases, and 6 bases had no gene match. Germline values: CDR1 SNHLY, CDR2 FYNNEI. The CDR3 is 15 residues long. Profiling relied on immunoSEQ multiplex PCR, and the TCRdb table lists in-frame clones only, not all of them. This sample has about 94,000 clones, with 93% found just once. The V gene is TRBV2, the J gene TRBJ2-5; 9 positions agree with TRBD1. Source: CD4+ T cells from blood, taken before the transplant. The clonotype was recovered from a human donor who received a combined kidney and bone marrow transplant. The CDR3: CASSSDRGGQETQYF. The DNA for the CDR3 is TGTGCCAGCAGCTCGGACAGGGGTGGCCAAGAGACCCAGTACTTC.